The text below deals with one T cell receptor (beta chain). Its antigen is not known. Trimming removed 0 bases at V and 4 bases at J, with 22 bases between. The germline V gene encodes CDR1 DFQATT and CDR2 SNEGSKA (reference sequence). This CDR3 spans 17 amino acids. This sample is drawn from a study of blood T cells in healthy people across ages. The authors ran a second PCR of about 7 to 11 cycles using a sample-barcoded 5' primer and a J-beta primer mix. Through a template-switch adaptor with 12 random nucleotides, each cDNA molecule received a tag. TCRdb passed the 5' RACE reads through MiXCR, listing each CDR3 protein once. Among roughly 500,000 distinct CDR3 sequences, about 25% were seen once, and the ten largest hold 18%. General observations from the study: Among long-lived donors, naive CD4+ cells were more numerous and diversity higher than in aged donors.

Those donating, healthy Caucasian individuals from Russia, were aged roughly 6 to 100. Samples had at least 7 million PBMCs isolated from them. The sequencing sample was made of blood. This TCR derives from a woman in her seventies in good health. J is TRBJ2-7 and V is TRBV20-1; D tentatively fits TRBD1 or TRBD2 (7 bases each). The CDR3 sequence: CSARDSPRGRGRYEQYF. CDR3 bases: TGCAGTGCTAGAGATAGCCCGAGGGGGCGGGGGAGATACGAGCAGTACTTC.